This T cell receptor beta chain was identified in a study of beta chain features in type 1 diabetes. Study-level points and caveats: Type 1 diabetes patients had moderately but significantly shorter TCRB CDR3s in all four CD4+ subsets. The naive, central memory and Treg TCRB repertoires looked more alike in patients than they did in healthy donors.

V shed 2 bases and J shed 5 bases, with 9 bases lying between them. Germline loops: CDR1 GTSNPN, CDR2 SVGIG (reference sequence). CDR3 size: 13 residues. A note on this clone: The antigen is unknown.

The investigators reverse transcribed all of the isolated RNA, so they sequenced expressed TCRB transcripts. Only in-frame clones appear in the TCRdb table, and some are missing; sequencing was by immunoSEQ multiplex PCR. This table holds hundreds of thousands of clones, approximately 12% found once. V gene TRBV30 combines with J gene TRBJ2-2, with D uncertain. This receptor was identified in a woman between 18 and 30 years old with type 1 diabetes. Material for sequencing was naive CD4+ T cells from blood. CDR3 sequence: CAWSIVITGELFF. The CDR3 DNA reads TGTGCCTGGAGTATCGTAATTACCGGGGAGCTGTTTTTT.